This entry describes one T cell receptor (beta chain). This record comes from a study of blood T cells in healthy people across ages. Sample-barcoded 5' priming and a J-beta primer mix drove a second PCR of 7 to 11 cycles. MiXCR, applied by TCRdb to the 5' RACE reads, yields one record per CDR3 protein. This table holds 630,000 or so distinct CDR3 sequences, about a third found once. V lost 8 bases and J 13 bases, leaving 24 bases between the germline ends. The germline gives CDR1 SQVTM, CDR2 ANQGSEA. The CDR3 runs 13 residues. Sequenced material: blood. The source of this sequence is a woman older than 75 in good health. The rearrangement joins TRBV29-1 to TRBJ2-4, with D tentatively TRBD2 (6 bases). CDR3 in amino acids: CSCSGTGTWEQYF. In nucleotides, the CDR3 is TGCAGCTGCTCCGGGACGGGGACTTGGGAGCAGTACTTC.